This T cell receptor beta chain was recovered during a study of blood T cells in healthy people across ages. Sample-barcoded 5' priming and a J-beta primer mix drove a second PCR of roughly 6 to 12 cycles. TCRdb processed the 5' RACE reads anew with MiXCR; each CDR3 protein has one entry. The sample contains 1.5 million to 1.9 million distinct CDR3 sequences, under 55% of which appear only once. In germline, CDR1 is LGHNA, CDR2 YSLEER. The CDR3 is 17 residues long. PBMCs were isolated at a quantity of at least 6 million per sample. Sequenced material: blood. V usage is TRBV4-3 and J usage is TRBJ2-5; TRBD2 aligns across 7 bases. Near its end, the DNA agrees better with TRBJ2-7, so the J call may be wrong. The receptor was isolated from a woman younger than 30 in good health. CDR3 sequence (DNA): TGCGCCAGCAGCCAAGGTGTCGGGTCTAGCGGTCCAGACGAGCAGTACTTC. This translates into CASSQGVGSSGPDEQYF.